The sequence of this T cell receptor (beta chain) was determined in a study of CD4 T cells in relation to SARS-CoV-2 and coronaviruses. As for the study in general: Shared crossreactive spike epitopes were mapped to their HLA restriction. Points from the study as a whole: Around 60% of donors had memory CD4+ clonotypes crossrecognizing SARS-CoV-2 and common cold coronavirus spike.

Germline CDR1 SNHLY, CDR2 FYNNEI. The CDR3 length is 11 residues. The V gene lost 7 bases and the J gene lost 2 bases, with 5 bases spanning the gap. Comments on this clone: The antigen remains unidentified.

Before the COVID-19 pandemic, during about 2011-2019, CD4+ T cells were taken from unexposed donors. The cells were cultured for 10 days before CD4+ T cells were isolated. On days 3 and 7, cultures got half fresh IL-2 medium. Assay used: immunoSEQ multiplex PCR; TCRdb lists only in-frame clones, some missing. Of around 24,000 clones listed, about three quarters are singletons. The sequenced material came from CD4+ T cells from PBMCs, cultured in vitro. The chain has TRBV2 and TRBJ2-5; D ambiguous. This clonotype originated in a human donor in good health. Here the CDR3 DNA reads TGTGCCAGCAACAGACAAGAGACCCAGTACTTC. This encodes CASNRQETQYF.